This T cell receptor (beta chain) was captured in a study of CD8+ T cells in alopecia areata. Study-level results: Higher clonality than in normal scalp was seen in lesional scalp, especially alopecia totalis/universalis. Tofacitinib significantly lowered scalp clonality and expanded CD8+ clones among the top 100.

It was cDNA, reverse transcribed from extracted RNA, that served as the sequencing template. Sequenced by immunoSEQ multiplex PCR; TCRdb stores in-frame clones only, minus some. This sample has about 120,000 clones, with 53% found just once. This clone showed up just a few times. Its specificity is not known. V was cut by 3 bases and J by 6 bases, with 9 bases left in between. This CDR3 spans 11 amino acids. Germline V gives CDR1 GTSNPN, CDR2 SVGIG (reference sequence). Stated treatment: oral pan-JAK inhibitor, 5-10 mg twice daily. The source was CD4+ T cells sorted from blood, collected at week 4, from a patient treated with tofacitinib. This rearrangement joins TRBV30 to TRBJ2-7; D uncertain. The source of this sequence is a human donor with alopecia areata. As DNA, the CDR3 is TGTGCCTGGAGGAGAGGTGCCGAGCAGTACTTC. Protein sequence: CAWRRGAEQYF.